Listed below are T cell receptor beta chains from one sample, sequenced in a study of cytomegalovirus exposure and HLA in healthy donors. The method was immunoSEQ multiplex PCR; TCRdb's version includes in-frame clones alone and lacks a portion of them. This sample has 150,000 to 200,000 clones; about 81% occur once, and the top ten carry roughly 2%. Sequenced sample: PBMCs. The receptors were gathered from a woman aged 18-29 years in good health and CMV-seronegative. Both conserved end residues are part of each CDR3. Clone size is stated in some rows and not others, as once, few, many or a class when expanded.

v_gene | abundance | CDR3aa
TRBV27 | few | CASSFRDSWREQYF
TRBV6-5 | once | CASSITSPNEKLFF
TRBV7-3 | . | CASSLTGQGYEQYF
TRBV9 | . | CASSVARLAGVDTQYF
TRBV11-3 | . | CASSPQPPDSYSNQPQHF
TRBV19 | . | CASSIPGVSTEAFF
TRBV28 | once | CASRDGWRGETQYF
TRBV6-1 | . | CASSVRETASGNTIYF
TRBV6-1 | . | CASSKTGVALEAFF
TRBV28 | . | CASSSDRGAYGYTF
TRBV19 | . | CASSISGGGGAFF
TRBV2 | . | CASSPSRDLGHEQYF
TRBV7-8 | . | CASSFNPLVGGLGRGGQETQYF
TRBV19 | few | CASSARQGSYTF
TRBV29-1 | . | CSVWRESSYNEQFF